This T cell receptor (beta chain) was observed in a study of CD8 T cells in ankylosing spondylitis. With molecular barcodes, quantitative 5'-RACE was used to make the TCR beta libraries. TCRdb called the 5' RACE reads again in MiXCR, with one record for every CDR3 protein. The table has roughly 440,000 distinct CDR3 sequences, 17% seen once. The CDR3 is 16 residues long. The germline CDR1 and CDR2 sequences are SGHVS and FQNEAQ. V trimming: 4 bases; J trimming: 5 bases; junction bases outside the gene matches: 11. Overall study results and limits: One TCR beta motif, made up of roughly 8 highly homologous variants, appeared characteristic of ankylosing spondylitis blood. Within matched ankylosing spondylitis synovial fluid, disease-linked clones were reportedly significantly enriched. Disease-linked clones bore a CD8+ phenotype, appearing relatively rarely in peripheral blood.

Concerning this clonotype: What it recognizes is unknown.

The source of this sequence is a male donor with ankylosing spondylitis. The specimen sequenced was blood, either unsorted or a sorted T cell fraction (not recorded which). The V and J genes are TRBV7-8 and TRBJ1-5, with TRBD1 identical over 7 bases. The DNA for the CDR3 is TGTGCCAGCAGCTCAACGGGACAGAAAGATGATCAGCCCCAGCATTTT. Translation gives CASSSTGQKDDQPQHF.